This TCR beta chain stems from a study of cytomegalovirus exposure and HLA in healthy donors. General study findings and limits: Cytomegalovirus-associated TCR beta chains were listed, numbering approximately 150. A few chains tied to CMV proved CMV antigen-specific in vitro. The majority of TCR sequences were rare, yet some public TCRs appeared in many donors.

The CDR3 contains 13 residues. Germline CDR1 MNHNS, CDR2 SASEGT. V was cut by 6 bases and J by 1 base, with 9 bases left in between. The repertoire was sequenced with immunoSEQ multiplex PCR; TCRdb's copy has only in-frame clones and lacks some. The table lists about 73,000 clones, approximately 95% of them singletons. Notes on this clone: Its antigen is undetermined.

V gene TRBV6-1 combines with J gene TRBJ1-1; D is uncertain. The receptor's source is a man between 18 and 35 years old in good health and CMV-seronegative. Input material: PBMCs. The CDR3 protein is CASRRAGNTEAFF. In nucleotides, the CDR3 is TGTGCCAGCAGGAGGGCGGGGAACACTGAAGCTTTCTTT.